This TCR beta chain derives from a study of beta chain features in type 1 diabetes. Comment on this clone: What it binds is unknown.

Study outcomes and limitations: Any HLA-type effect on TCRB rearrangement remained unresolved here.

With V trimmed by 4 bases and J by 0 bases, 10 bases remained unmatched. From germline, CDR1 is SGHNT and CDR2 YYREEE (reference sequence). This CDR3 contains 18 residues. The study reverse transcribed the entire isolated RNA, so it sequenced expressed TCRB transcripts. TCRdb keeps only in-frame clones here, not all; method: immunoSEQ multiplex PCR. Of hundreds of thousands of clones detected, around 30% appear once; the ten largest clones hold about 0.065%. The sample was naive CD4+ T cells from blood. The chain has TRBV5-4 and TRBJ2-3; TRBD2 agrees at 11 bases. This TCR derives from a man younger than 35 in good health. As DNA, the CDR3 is TGTGCCAGCAGCCCCGGACTAGCGGGCGACTTTAGCACAGATACGCAGTATTTT. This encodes CASSPGLAGDFSTDTQYF. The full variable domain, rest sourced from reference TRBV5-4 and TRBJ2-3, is ETGVTQSPTHLIKTRGQQVTLRCSSQSGHNTVSWYQQALGQGPQFIFQYYREEENGRGNFPPRFSGLQFPNYSSELNVNALELDDSALYLCASSPGLAGDFSTDTQYFGPGTRLTVL.